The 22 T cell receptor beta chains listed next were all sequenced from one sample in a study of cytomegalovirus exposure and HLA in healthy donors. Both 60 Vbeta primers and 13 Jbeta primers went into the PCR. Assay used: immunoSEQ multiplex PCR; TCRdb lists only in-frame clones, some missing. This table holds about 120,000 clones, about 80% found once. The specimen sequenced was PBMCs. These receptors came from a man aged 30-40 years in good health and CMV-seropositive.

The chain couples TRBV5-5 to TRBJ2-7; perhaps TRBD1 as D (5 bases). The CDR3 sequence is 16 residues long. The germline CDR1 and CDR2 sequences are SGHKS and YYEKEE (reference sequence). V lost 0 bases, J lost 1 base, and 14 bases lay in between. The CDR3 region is CASSLVETEPSYEQYF. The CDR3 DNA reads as TGTGCCAGCAGCTTGGTTGAGACAGAGCCTTCCTACGAGCAGTACTTC.

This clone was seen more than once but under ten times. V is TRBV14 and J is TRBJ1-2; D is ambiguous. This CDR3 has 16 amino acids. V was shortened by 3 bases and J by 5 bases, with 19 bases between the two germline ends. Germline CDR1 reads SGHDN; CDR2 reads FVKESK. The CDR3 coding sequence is TGTGCCAGCAGCCAGGGGATTGAGGCAGGAGGTTATGGCTACACCTTC. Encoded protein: CASSQGIEAGGYGYTF.

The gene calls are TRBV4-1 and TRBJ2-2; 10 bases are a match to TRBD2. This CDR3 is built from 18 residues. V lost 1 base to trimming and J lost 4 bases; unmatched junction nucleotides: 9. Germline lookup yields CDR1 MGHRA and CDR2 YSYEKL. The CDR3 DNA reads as TGCGCCAGCAGCCAAGGCGGGCTAGCGGGAGTAGGCACCGGGGAGCTGTTTTTT. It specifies CASSQGGLAGVGTGELFF.

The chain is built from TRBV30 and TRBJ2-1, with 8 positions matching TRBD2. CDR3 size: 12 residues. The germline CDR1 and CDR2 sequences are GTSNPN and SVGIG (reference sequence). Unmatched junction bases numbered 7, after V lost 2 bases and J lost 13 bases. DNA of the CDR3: TGTGCCTGGAGTTGGGGACTAGAAGCACAGTTCTTC. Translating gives CAWSWGLEAQFF.

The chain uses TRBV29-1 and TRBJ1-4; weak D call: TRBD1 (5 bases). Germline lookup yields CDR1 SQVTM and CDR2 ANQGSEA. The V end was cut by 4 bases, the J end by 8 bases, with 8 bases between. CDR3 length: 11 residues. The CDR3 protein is CSVVSGEKLFF. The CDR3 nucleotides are TGCAGCGTTGTTTCAGGGGAAAAACTGTTTTTT.

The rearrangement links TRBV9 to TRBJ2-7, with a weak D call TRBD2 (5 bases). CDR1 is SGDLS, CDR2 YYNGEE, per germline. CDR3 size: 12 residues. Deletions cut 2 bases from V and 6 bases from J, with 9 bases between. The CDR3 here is CASSVGETEQYF. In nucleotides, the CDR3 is TGTGCCAGCAGCGTGGGAGAAACCGAGCAGTACTTC.

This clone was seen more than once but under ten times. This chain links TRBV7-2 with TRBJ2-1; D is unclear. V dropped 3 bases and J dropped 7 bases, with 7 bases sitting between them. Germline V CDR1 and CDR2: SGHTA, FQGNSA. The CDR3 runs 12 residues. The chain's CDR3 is CASSFPGNEQFF. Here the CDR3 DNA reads TGTGCCAGCAGCTTTCCCGGGAATGAGCAGTTCTTC.

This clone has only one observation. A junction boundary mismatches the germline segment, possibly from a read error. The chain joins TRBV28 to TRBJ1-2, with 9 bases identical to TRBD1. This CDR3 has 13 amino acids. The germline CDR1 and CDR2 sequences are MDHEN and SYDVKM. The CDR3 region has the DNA TGTGCCAGCAGCCGACAGGGGGTCCATGAAACCGGGTTC. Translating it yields CASSRQGVHETGF.

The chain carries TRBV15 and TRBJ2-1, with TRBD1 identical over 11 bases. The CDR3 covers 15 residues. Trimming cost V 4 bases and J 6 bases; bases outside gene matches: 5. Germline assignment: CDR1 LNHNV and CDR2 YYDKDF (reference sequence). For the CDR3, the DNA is TGTGCCACCAGCAATGGGACAGGGGGGCGCAATGAGCAGTTCTTC. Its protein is CATSNGTGGRNEQFF.

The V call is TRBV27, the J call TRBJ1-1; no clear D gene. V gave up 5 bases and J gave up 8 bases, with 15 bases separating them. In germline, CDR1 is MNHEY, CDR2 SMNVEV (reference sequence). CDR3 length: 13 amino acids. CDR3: CASSPGRLAEAFF. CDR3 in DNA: TGTGCCAGCAGTCCTGGGAGGCTGGCGGAAGCTTTCTTT.

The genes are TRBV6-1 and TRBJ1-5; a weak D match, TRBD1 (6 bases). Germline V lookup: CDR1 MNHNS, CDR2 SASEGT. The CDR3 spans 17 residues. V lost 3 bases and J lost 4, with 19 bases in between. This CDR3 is CASSDFPGTRVNQPQHF. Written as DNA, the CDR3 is TGTGCCAGCAGTGATTTTCCGGGGACACGGGTGAATCAGCCCCAGCATTTT.

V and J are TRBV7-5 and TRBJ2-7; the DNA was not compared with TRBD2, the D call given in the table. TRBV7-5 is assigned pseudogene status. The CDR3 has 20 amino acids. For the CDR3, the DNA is TGTGTCAGAAGCTTAAGGGCGCAAGGGAGCGGACTAGCACTAATCGACGAGCAGTACTTC. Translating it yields CVRSLRAQGSGLALIDEQYF.

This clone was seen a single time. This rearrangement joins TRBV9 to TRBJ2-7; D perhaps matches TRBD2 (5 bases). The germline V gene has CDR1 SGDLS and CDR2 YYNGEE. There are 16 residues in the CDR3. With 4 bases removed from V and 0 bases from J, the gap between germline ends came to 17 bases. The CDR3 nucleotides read TGTGCCAGCAGCCCCTTGATGGAGGCGAGCTCCTACGAGCAGTACTTC. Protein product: CASSPLMEASSYEQYF.

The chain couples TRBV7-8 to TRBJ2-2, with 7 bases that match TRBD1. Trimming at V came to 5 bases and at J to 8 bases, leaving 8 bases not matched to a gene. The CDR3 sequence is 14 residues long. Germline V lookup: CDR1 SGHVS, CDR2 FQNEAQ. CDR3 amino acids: CASSIRTGMGELFF. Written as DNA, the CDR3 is TGTGCCAGCAGCATTAGGACAGGCATGGGGGAGCTGTTTTTT. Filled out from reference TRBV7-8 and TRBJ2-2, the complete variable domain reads GAGVSQSPRYKVAKRGQDVALRCDPISGHVSLFWYQQALGQGPEFLTYFQNEAQLDKSGLPSDRFFAERPEGSVSTLKIQRTQQEDSAVYLCASSIRTGMGELFFGEGSRLTVL.

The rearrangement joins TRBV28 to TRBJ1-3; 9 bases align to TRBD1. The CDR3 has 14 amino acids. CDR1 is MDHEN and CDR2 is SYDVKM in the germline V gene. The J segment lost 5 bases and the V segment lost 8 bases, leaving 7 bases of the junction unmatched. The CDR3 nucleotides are TGTGCCAGCGGCGAGGGACAGGGAAGAAACACCATATATTTT. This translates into CASGEGQGRNTIYF.

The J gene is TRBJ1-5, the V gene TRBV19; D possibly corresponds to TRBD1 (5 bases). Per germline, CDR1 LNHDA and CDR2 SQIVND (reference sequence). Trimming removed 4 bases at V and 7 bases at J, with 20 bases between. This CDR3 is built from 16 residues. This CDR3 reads CASSTRQPSRGQPQHF. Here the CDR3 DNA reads TGTGCCAGTAGTACCCGACAGCCCTCCCGCGGCCAGCCCCAGCATTTT.

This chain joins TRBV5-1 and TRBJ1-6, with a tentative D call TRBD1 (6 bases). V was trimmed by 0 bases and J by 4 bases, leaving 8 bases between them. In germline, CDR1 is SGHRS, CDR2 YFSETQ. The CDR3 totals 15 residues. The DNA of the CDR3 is TGCGCCAGCAGCTTGGATACAGGGTATAATTCACCCCTCCACTTT. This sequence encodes CASSLDTGYNSPLHF.

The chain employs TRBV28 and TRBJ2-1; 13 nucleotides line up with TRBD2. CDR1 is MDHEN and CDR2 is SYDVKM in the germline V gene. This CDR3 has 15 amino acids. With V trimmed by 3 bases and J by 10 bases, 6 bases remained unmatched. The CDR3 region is CASSLGTSGMGEQFF. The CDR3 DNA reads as TGTGCCAGCAGTTTGGGGACTAGCGGGATGGGGGAGCAGTTCTTC.

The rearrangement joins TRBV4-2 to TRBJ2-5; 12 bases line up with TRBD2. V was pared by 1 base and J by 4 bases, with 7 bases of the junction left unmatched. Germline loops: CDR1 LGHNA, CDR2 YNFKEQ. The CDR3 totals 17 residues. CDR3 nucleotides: TGTGCCAGCAGCCAAGGACTAGCGGGAGAAGCCCCAGAGACCCAGTACTTC. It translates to CASSQGLAGEAPETQYF.

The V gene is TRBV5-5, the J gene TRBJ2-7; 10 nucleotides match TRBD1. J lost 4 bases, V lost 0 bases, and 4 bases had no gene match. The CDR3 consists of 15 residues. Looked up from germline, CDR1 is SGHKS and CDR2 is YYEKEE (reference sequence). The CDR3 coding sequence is TGTGCCAGCAGCTTGGTAGGGACAGGGGAATACGAGCAGTACTTC. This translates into CASSLVGTGEYEQYF.

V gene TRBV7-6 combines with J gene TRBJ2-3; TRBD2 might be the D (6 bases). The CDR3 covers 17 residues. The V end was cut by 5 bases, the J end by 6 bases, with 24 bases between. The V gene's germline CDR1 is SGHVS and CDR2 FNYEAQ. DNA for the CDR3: TGTGCCAGCAGCCCAGACTTGGCCAGCGGGCCCCGGGATACGCAGTATTTT. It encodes CASSPDLASGPRDTQYF.

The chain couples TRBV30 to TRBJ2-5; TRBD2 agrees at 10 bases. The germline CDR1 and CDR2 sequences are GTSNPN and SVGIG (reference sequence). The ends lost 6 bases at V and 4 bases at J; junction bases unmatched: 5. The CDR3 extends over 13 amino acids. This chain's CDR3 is CACTLAGGETQYF. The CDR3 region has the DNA TGTGCCTGTACCTTAGCGGGAGGAGAGACCCAGTACTTC.